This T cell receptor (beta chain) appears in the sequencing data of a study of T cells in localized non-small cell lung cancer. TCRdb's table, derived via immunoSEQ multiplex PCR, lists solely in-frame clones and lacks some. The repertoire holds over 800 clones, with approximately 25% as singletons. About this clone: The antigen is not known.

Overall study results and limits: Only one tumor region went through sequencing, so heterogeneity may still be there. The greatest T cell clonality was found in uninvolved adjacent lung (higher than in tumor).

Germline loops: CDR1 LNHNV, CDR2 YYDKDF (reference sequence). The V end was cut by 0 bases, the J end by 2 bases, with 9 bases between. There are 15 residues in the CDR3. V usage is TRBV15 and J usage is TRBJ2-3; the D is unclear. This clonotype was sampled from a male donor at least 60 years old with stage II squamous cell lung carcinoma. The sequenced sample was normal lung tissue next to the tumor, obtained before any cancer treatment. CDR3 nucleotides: TGTGCCACCAGCAGAGATTCAGGCGCCACAGATACGCAGTATTTT. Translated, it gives CATSRDSGATDTQYF.